Below, one TCR beta chain is given with its context. The data stem from a study of T cells in Graves' hyperthyroidism and ophthalmopathy. Amplified TCR beta CDR3 regions came from RNA transcripts. In the first-round RT-PCR of the TCR CDR3, the HTBI primer set was used. TCRdb used MiXCR to reprocess the multiplex PCR reads, holding one entry per CDR3 protein. The sample consists of hundreds of thousands of distinct CDR3 sequences, 46% of them appearing once. This CDR3 spans 13 amino acids. Per germline, CDR1 SQVTM and CDR2 ANQGSEA. V lost 4 bases and J 14 bases, leaving 21 bases between the germline ends.

The chain has TRBV29-1 and TRBJ1-5; weak D call: TRBD1 (5 bases). The receptor was isolated from a woman younger than 35 with Graves' hyperthyroidism. The material sequenced was peripheral blood or thyroid tissue (not recorded which). In DNA form, the CDR3 reads TGCAGCGTTGCCCCGGGACTAGCGGGATCCGAGCATTTT. Translating it yields CSVAPGLAGSEHF.